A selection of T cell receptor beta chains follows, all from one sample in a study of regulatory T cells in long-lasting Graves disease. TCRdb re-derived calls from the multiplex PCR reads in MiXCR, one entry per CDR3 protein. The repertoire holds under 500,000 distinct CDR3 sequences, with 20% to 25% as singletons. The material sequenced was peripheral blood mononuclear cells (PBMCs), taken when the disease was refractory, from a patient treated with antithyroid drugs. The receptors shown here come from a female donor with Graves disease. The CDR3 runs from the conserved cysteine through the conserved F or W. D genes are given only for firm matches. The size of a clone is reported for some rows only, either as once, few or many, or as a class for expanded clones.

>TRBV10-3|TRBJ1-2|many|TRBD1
TGTGCCATCGGGACAGGGCGTTATGGCTACACCTTC
CAIGTGRYGYTF
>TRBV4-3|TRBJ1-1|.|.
TGCGCCAGCAGCCAAGAGGGGTGGACTGAAGCTTTCTTT
CASSQEGWTEAFF
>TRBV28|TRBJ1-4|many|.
TGTGCCAGCAGTTCGGTGGTCGCAACTAATGAAAAACTGTTTTTT
CASSSVVATNEKLFF
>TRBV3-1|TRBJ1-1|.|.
TGTGCCGGCGGAACCGGAAGGGGGGCTGGGACTGAAGCTTTCTTT
CAGGTGRGAGTEAFF
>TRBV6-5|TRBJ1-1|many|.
TGTGCCAGCAGTTACTCGGTCCTCCCAAGGACGACTGAAGCTTTCTTT
CASSYSVLPRTTEAFF
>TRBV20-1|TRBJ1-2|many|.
TGCAGTCCTCATTTAGTGTCCTATGGCTACACCTTC
CSPHLVSYGYTF
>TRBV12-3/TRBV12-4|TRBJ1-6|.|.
TGTGCCAGCAGTTTGGACAACATCCGGGGGAATTCACCCCTCCACTTT
CASSLDNIRGNSPLHF
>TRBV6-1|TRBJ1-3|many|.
TGTGCCAGCAGACTACCAAAACGGCACCTTGGAAACACCATATATTTT
CASRLPKRHLGNTIYF
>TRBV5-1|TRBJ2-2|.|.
TGCGCCAGCAGCTTGGCGCAATGGCCTAAAGGACGGCCGACCGGGGAGCTGTTTTTT
CASSLAQWPKGRPTGELFF
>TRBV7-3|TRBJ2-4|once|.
TGTGCCAGCAGCTCCCAGAACCCCGAAAACATTCAGTACTTC
CASSSQNPENIQYF
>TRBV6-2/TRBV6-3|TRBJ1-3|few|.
TGTGCCAGCAGCTACGGGAAGGGCAGGCTGGCCTCTGGAAACACCATATATTTT
CASSYGKGRLASGNTIYF
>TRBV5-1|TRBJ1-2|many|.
TGCGCCAGCAGCTTGAAGGTGGGATCCTATGGCTACACCTTC
CASSLKVGSYGYTF
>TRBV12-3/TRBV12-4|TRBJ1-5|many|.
TGTGCCAGCACGCCCGGGAGCAATCAGCCCCAGCATTTT
CASTPGSNQPQHF
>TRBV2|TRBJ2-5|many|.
TGTGCCAGCAGTGAATACATAGGTCAAGAGACCCAGTACTTC
CASSEYIGQETQYF
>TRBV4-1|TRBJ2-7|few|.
TGCGCCAGCAGCCAAGCGTACGGCAGCATCTTAGGGCAGTACTTC
CASSQAYGSILGQYF
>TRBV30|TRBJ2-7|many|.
TGTGCCTGGAGTGACCAGGCCTCCTACGAGCAGTACTTC
CAWSDQASYEQYF
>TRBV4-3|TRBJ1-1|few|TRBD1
TGCGCCAGCAGCCAACCAGGACAGGGGTGGACTGAAGCTTTCTTT
CASSQPGQGWTEAFF
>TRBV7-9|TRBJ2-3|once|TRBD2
TGTGCCAGCAGCTCCGATAGCGGGAGTCGGGCAGATACGCAGTATTTT
CASSSDSGSRADTQYF
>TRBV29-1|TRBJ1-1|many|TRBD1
TGCAGCGTTGAAGATGGGACAGGGAAAACTGAAGCTTTCTTT
CSVEDGTGKTEAFF
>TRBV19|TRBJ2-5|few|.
TGTGCCAGTAGTGAAATCGACAGGTCGGTTGGAGAGACCCAGTACTTC
CASSEIDRSVGETQYF
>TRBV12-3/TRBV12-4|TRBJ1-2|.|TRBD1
TGTGCCAGCAGTTTAAAGGGGGACAGGGTTAATGGCTACACCTTC
CASSLKGDRVNGYTF
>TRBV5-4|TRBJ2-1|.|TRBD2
TGTGCCAGCAGCTTCCCAGCGGGGGCCTCCTACAATGAGCAGTTCTTC
CASSFPAGASYNEQFF
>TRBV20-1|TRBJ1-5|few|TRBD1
TGCAGTGCTAGAGATTGGGGACAGGAAGATCAGCCCCAGCATTTT
CSARDWGQEDQPQHF
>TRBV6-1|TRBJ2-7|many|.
TGTGCCAGCAGTGCCGCAATAGGCGTCTCCTACGAGCAGTACTTC
CASSAAIGVSYEQYF
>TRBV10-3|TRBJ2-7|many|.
TGTGCCATCAGTGGGGGGCTCACCCCCTACGAGCAGTACTTC
CAISGGLTPYEQYF
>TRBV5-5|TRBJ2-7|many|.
TGTGCCAGCAGCTCACTGGGGTACGAGCAGTACTTC
CASSSLGYEQYF
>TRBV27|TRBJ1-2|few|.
TGTGCCAGCAGTGTTGACAGAGAATATGGCTACACCTTC
CASSVDREYGYTF
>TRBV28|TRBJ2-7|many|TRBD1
TGTGCCAGCAGTTTAGCCCGGGACAGGGTATGGATCTACGAGCAGTACTTC
CASSLARDRVWIYEQYF
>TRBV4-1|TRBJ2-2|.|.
TGCGCCAGCAGCCAGTCTAGGTCCGGCTTGATGAACACCGGGGAGCTGTTTTTT
CASSQSRSGLMNTGELFF
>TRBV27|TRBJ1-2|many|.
TGTGCCAGCAGCAGGACGGCAGGCTATGGCTACACCTTC
CASSRTAGYGYTF
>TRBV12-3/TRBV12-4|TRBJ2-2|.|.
TGTGCCAGCCTTTTGGGGGACGAATACACCGGGGAGCTGTTTTTT
CASLLGDEYTGELFF
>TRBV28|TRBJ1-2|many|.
TGTGCCAGCAGTTTTGGGGCAGGGCAGTTTAGGTATGGCTACACCTTC
CASSFGAGQFRYGYTF
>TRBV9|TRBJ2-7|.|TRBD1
TGTGCCAGCAGCGTAGGGACAGGGGCGATCGGGTCCACCTACGAGCAGTACTTC
CASSVGTGAIGSTYEQYF
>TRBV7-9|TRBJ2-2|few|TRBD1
TGTGCCAGCAGCTTCCGACAGGGAATAGCCGGGGAGCTGTTTTTT
CASSFRQGIAGELFF
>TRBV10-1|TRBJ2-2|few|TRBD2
TGCGCCAGCAGGGATAGCGGGGGCACCGGGGAGCTGTTTTTT
CASRDSGGTGELFF